The clone carrying this T cell receptor beta chain was recorded once. From germline, CDR1 is SGHRS and CDR2 YFSETQ. The CDR3 is 15 amino acids. The V end lost 0 bases, the J end lost 0 bases, and 9 bases lay between the germline ends. The data were taken from a study of neoadjuvant anti-PD-1 for oral cavity cancer. Using immunoSEQ multiplex PCR, the repertoire was profiled, and TCRdb retains in-frame clones only, with some absent. The sample includes about 16,000 clones, approximately 64% of them seen just once. The TCR was taken from a person aged 35-79 years with oral cavity squamous cell carcinoma. This specimen consisted of PBMCs, obtained before nivolumab (anti-PD-1) treatment. The V gene is TRBV5-1, the J gene TRBJ1-2; D is ambiguous. CDR3 bases: TGCGCCAGCAGCTTGGAAGGATACTCTAACTATGGCTACACCTTC. Translated: CASSLEGYSNYGYTF.